This T cell receptor beta chain is drawn from a study of blood T cells in healthy people across ages. The donors, all healthy, were Caucasians living in Russia, aged roughly 6 to 100. The length of the CDR3 is 16 residues. Germline assignment: CDR1 SGHRS and CDR2 YFSETQ. V shed 3 bases, J shed 5 bases, and the junction held 9 bases outside the gene matches. It was with a sample-barcoded 5' primer and a J-beta primer mix that a second PCR of roughly 7 to 12 cycles was run. A 12-random-nucleotide template-switch adaptor tagged each cDNA molecule. A single record per CDR3 protein comes from TCRdb applying MiXCR to the 5' RACE reads. This table holds 650,000 to 800,000 distinct CDR3 sequences, about 51% found once.

This chain connects TRBV5-1 to TRBJ2-2, with 8 bases identical to TRBD2. The material sequenced was blood. The TCR originated in a woman aged 80 or over in good health. The CDR3 reads CASSSGLAVWTGELFF. CDR3 DNA: TGCGCCAGCAGCTCCGGACTAGCAGTTTGGACCGGGGAGCTGTTTTTT.